This T cell receptor (beta chain) was captured by sequencing in a study of T cell responses to AZD1222 COVID-19 vaccine. Study-wide context: It was second doses at about 4 or about 12 weeks that were pooled. Study-wide findings and caveats: With two AZD1222 doses given, Spike-specific TCR breadth and depth both rose. At 160-218 and 743-854, vaccine-associated CD4 TCRs were dominant, and they spanned spike. Unmutated regions of variants are reportedly targeted by nearly half of spike-specific TCRs.

The CDR3 loop spans 17 amino acids. The J segment lost 5 bases and the V segment lost 5 bases, leaving 12 bases of the junction unmatched. The V gene's germline CDR1 is SGHTA and CDR2 FQGNSA. Notes on this clone: Its matching antigen is unknown.

The method was immunoSEQ multiplex PCR; TCRdb's version includes in-frame clones alone and lacks a portion of them. The table records 180,000 or so clones, less than 90% of them present only once. This TCR derives from an adult in good health. Sequences were derived from peripheral blood, sampled on day 0 of AZD1222 vaccination. V is TRBV7-2 and J is TRBJ2-1; 10 positions agree with TRBD2. The CDR3 coding sequence is TGTGCCAGCAGCCTCCCATCGGTAGCGGGAGGAAACAATGAGCAGTTCTTC. Translating it yields CASSLPSVAGGNNEQFF.